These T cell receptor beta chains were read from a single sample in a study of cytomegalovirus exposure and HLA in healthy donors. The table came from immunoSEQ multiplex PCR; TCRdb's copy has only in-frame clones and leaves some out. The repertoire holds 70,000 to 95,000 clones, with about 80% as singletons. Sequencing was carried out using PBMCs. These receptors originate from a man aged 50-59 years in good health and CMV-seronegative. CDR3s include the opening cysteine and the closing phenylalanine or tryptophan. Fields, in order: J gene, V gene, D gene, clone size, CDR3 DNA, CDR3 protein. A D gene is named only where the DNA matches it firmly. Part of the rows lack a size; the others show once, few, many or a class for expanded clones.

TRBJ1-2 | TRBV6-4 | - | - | TGTGCCAGCAGGGGGCTCGACTATGGCTACACCTTC | CASRGLDYGYTF
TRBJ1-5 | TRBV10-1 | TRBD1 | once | TGCGCCAGCAGCGCTCCTAGGGACAGACGGGAGCCCCAGCATTTT | CASSAPRDRREPQHF
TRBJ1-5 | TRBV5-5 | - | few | TGTGCCAGCAGCTTGGCGGGGAGCAATCAGCCCCAGCATTTT | CASSLAGSNQPQHF
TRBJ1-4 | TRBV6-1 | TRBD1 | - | TGTGCCAGCAGGGGACAGGCTAGTGAAAAACTGTTTTTT | CASRGQASEKLFF
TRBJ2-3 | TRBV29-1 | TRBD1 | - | TGCAGGGCAAGCTCCCGGGACAGGGGCCCAGATACGCAGTATTTT | CRASSRDRGPDTQYF
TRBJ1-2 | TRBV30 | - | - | TGTGCCTGGAGCCCCCACACCTATGGCTACACCTTC | CAWSPHTYGYTF
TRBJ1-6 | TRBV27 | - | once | TGTGCCAGCAGTTTCTCGACATCTGGATCACCCCTCCACTTT | CASSFSTSGSPLHF
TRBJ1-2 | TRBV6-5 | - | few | TGTGCCAGCCGATACGGGGACTATGGCTACACCTTC | CASRYGDYGYTF
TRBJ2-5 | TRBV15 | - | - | TGTGCCACCAGCTTATCGACAGGAAGTGGGGAGACCCAGTACTTC | CATSLSTGSGETQYF
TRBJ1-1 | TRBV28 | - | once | TGTGCCAGCAGCCGGAGCGGGGGGTGGAGCGGCACTGAAGCTTTCTTT | CASSRSGGWSGTEAFF
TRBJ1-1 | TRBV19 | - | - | TGTGCCACCCGGGGTGGGAGGGCTGAAGCTTTCTTT | CATRGGRAEAFF
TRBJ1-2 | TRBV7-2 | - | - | TGTGCCAGCAGCCCCGTGGCAGGGGTAGGCTACACCTTC | CASSPVAGVGYTF
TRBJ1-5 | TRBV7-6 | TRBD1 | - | TGTGCCAGCAGCTTAGTCCCGGGACAGCTTAATCAGCCCCAGCATTTT | CASSLVPGQLNQPQHF
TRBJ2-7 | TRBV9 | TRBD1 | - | TGTGCCAGCAGCGGCGGGACAGGGGTTTACGAGCAGTACTTC | CASSGGTGVYEQYF
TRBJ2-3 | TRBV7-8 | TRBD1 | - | TGTGCCACCCGAAGCGACTGGACAGGGCCAGGAGATACGCAGTATTTT | CATRSDWTGPGDTQYF
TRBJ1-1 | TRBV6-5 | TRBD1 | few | TGTGCCAGCAGTTACTCAGGGGGCAGGATAAACACTGAAGCTTTCTTT | CASSYSGGRINTEAFF
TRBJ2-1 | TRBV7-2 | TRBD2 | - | TGTGCCAGCAGCGAAGGACTAGCGGGGGGGCAGTCTGAGCAGTTCTTC | CASSEGLAGGQSEQFF
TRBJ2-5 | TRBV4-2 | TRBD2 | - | TGTGCCAGCAGCCAAGGAATCGGGGAGGGATCGGAGACCCAGTACTTC | CASSQGIGEGSETQYF
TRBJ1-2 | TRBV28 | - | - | TGTGCCAGCAGCCCCACTTGGTCGGGGGATAACTATGGCCACACCTTC | CASSPTWSGDNYGHTF
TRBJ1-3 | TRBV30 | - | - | TGTGCCTGGAGTGTTATTAGGTTGGGCTCCGGAAACACCATATATTTT | CAWSVIRLGSGNTIYF
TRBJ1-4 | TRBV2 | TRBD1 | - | TGTGCCACCTCAGGGGGCAGACTGAATGAAAAACTGTTTTTT | CATSGGRLNEKLFF
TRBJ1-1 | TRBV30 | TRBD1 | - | TGTGCCTGGGGGCAGGGGGTTTTTACTGAAGCTTTCTTT | CAWGQGVFTEAFF
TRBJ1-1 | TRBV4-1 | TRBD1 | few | TGCGCCAGCAGCCAAGATGGGACAGGGGATGAAGCTTTCTTT | CASSQDGTGDEAFF
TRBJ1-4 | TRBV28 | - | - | TGTGCCAGCAGACCATCGGCAGGGGCTGCTAATGAAAAACTGTTTTTT | CASRPSAGAANEKLFF
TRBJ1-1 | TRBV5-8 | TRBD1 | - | TGTGCCAGCAGCTTCCACAGGGGGCAGGGGAACACTGAAGCTTTCTTT | CASSFHRGQGNTEAFF
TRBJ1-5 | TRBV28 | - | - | TGTGCCAGCAGTTCCTCACTAGGGTATAGCAATCAGCCCCAGCATTTT | CASSSSLGYSNQPQHF
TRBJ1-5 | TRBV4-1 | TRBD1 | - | TGCGCCAGCAGCCCGTACCCGATGACAGGGGATCAGCCCCAGCATTTT | CASSPYPMTGDQPQHF
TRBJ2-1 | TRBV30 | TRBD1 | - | TGTGCCTGGAGTTCCCGGGACAGTAGGGGCAATGAGCAGTTCTTC | CAWSSRDSRGNEQFF
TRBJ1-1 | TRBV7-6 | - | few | TGTGCCAGCAGCTTAACTGGGCCCACTGAAGCTTTCTTT | CASSLTGPTEAFF
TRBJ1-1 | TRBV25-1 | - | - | TGTGCCAGCAGTGATGACAGGCGGCCTAACACTGAAGCTTTCTTT | CASSDDRRPNTEAFF
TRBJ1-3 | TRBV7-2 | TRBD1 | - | TGTGCCAGCAGCCGTAGAACAGGGGGCAGTAGTTTTGGAAACACCATATATTTT | CASSRRTGGSSFGNTIYF
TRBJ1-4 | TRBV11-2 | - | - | TGTGCCAGCAGCGCCGGGATCATGAATGAAAAACTGTTTTTT | CASSAGIMNEKLFF
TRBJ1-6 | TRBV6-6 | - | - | TGTGCCAGCAGTTACCCAGACATCTATAATTCACCCCTCCACTTT | CASSYPDIYNSPLHF
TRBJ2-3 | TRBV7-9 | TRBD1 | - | TGTGCCAGCAGCTCCCCAGGGGGCAGGAGAGGCACAGATACGCAGTATTTT | CASSSPGGRRGTDTQYF
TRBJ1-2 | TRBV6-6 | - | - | TGTGCCAGCAGTTACTCTGACTCGAACTATGGCTACACCTTC | CASSYSDSNYGYTF
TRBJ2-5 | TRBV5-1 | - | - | TGCGCCAGCAGCCCCCGGGACTGGGTAGAGACCCAGTACTTC | CASSPRDWVETQYF
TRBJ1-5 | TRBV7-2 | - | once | TGTGCCAGCAGCTTAGTGGGGGGGCCAGGAAATAGCAATCAGCCCCAGCATTTT | CASSLVGGPGNSNQPQHF
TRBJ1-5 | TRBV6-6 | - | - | TGTGCCAGCAGTTACGTGTCGGCAGGAGGGCAGCCCCAGCATTTT | CASSYVSAGGQPQHF
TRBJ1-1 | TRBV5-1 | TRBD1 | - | TGCGCCACCAGAACCGGGACAGGGGGTACTGAAGCTTTCTTT | CATRTGTGGTEAFF
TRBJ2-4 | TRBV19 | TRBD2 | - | TGTGCCAGTAGTGCCAGCGGGGGCCTAAACATTCAGTACTTC | CASSASGGLNIQYF
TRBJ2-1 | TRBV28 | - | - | TGTGCCAGCAGTCAACAGGGATATGAGGGGGATGAGCAGTTCTTC | CASSQQGYEGDEQFF
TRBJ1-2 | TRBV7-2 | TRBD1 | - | TGTGCCAGCAGCTTAAACAGGGGGGATGGCTACACCTTC | CASSLNRGDGYTF
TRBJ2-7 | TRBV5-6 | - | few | TGTGCCAGCAGCTTGAGACTAACCTTCTCCTACGAGCAGTACTTC | CASSLRLTFSYEQYF
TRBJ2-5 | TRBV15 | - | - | TGTGCCACCAGCACCAGGGTAGGCAGAGAGACCCAGTACTTC | CATSTRVGRETQYF
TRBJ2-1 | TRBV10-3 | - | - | TGTGCCATCAGTGAGTCGCTTAGCTCCTACAATGAGCAGTTCTTC | CAISESLSSYNEQFF
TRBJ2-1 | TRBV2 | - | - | TGTGCCAGCAGTGAGAACACCTACAATGAGCAGTTCTTC | CASSENTYNEQFF
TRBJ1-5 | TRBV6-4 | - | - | TGTGCCAGCAGTGCCGGGGAACAGCAGCCCCAGCATTTT | CASSAGEQQPQHF
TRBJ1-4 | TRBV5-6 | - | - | TGTGCCAGCAGCTTGGTGGGGGAGGTAACTAATGAAAAACTGTTTTTT | CASSLVGEVTNEKLFF
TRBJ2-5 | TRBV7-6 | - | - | TGTGCCAGCAGCTTAGCGTATCGGGAGACCCAGTACTTC | CASSLAYRETQYF
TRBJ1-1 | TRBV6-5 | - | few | TGTGCCAGCAGCCAGGGTAGGGCTGAAGCTTTCTTT | CASSQGRAEAFF